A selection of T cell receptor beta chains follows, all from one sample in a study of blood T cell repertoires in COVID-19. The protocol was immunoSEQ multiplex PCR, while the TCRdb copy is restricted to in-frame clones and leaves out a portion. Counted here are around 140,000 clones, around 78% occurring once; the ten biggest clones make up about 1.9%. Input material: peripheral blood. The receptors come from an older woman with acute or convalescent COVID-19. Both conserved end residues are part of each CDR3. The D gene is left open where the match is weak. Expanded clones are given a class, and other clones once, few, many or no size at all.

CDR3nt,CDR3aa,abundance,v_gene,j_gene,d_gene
TGTGCCAGCAGCTTAGGAGAGGGCGCGTCCTACGAGCAGTACTTC,CASSLGEGASYEQYF,.,TRBV7-6,TRBJ2-7,.
TGTGCCAGCAGCCTGGGGACTAGCGGGGGCAGATCCGATACGCAGTATTTT,CASSLGTSGGRSDTQYF,.,TRBV11-2,TRBJ2-3,TRBD2
TGTGCCGGGGGACAGGGGAAGGGTGGCTACACCTTC,CAGGQGKGGYTF,many,TRBV28,TRBJ1-2,TRBD1
TGTGCCAGCAGCTTAGGCGGCCCCCTGGTGGAGCAGTTCTTC,CASSLGGPLVEQFF,.,TRBV7-9,TRBJ2-1,.
TGTGCCAGCCGAGACTTAGGAATGAACACTGAAGCTTTCTTT,CASRDLGMNTEAFF,.,TRBV2,TRBJ1-1,.
TGTGCCAGCAGCGCGTCCGACACTGAAGCTTTCTTT,CASSASDTEAFF,.,TRBV11-2,TRBJ1-1,.
TGCGCCAGCAGCTCCACAGGGCTAGGTACCTACAATGAGCAGTTCTTC,CASSSTGLGTYNEQFF,.,TRBV5-1,TRBJ2-1,.
TGTGCCAGCGCACAGGGAGTCAATCAGCCCCGGCATTTT,CASAQGVNQPRHF,.,TRBV7-3,TRBJ1-5,.
TGTGCCAGCAGCCAATGGGACAGGGGAAAGAGCCAGTTCTTC,CASSQWDRGKSQFF,.,TRBV3-1/TRBV3-2,TRBJ2-1,TRBD1
TGCGCCAGCAGACTAGCGGTCCAAGAGACCCAGTACTTC,CASRLAVQETQYF,.,TRBV5-1,TRBJ2-5,TRBD2
TGTGCCAGCAGTTTAGTGGGCAGACAAGAGACCCAGTACTTC,CASSLVGRQETQYF,.,TRBV27,TRBJ2-5,.
TGTGCCAGTAGGGACAGGACGAAGTCAGGTCAGCCCCAGCATTTT,CASRDRTKSGQPQHF,medium-sized,TRBV19,TRBJ1-5,TRBD1
TGTGCCAGCAGCTCCTCCCCCACATCGCTGATAAATAGCAATCAGCCCCAGCATTTT,CASSSSPTSLINSNQPQHF,once,TRBV7-8,TRBJ1-5,.
TGTGCCAGCAGCCCACAAACCCTTAGCGGGAGGGCCATCAATGAGCAGTTCTTC,CASSPQTLSGRAINEQFF,.,TRBV7-2,TRBJ2-1,TRBD2
TGTGCCAGCAGCTTTTCACCTATCAATGAGCAGTTCTTC,CASSFSPINEQFF,.,TRBV5-6,TRBJ2-1,.
TGTGCCAGCAGTCAGGACAGGGTTCGATCACCCCTCCACTTT,CASSQDRVRSPLHF,.,TRBV6-5,TRBJ1-6,TRBD1
TGTGCCAGCAGTTTATATGCTAGCGGGAGCGGAAATGAGCAGTTCTTC,CASSLYASGSGNEQFF,.,TRBV27,TRBJ2-1,TRBD2
TGTGCCAGCAGCTTAGGCACAGTAGCTAACTATGGCTACACCTTC,CASSLGTVANYGYTF,.,TRBV7-9,TRBJ1-2,.
TGTGCCAGCAGCCAAGATGGACAGGGGGCGCTTAGCTATGGCTACACCTTC,CASSQDGQGALSYGYTF,.,TRBV3-1/TRBV3-2,TRBJ1-2,TRBD1
TGTGCCAGCAGTTACGTCGGACTAGGTCTGAACGAGCAGTACTTC,CASSYVGLGLNEQYF,once,TRBV6-6,TRBJ2-7,TRBD2
TGTGCCAGCAGCCCGACAGCCTACGAGCAGTACTTC,CASSPTAYEQYF,.,TRBV7-9,TRBJ2-7,.
TGTGCCAGCAGTTTCTACAAGCCGGGTTCGGGGTGGGTTTTTTATGAGCAGTACTTC,CASSFYKPGSGWVFYEQYF,.,TRBV27,TRBJ2-7,.
TGTGCCAGCAGTTCCATCGAGGCAGGGGGCCTTGGCTACACCTTC,CASSSIEAGGLGYTF,.,TRBV27,TRBJ1-2,TRBD1
TGTGCCAGCAGTCCACTTGCAACTAATGAAAAACTGTTTTTT,CASSPLATNEKLFF,.,TRBV27,TRBJ1-4,.
TGTGCCAGCATTCGGGCCCAACAGGAACCCAAATCGAGGTATGGCTACACCTTC,CASIRAQQEPKSRYGYTF,.,TRBV6-6,TRBJ1-2,.
TGCGCCAGCAGCTTGGCCCAGGGAAACACTGAAGCTTTCTTT,CASSLAQGNTEAFF,.,TRBV5-1,TRBJ1-1,.
TGTGCCAGCAGTTTATTACGCAGTCATAATTCACCCCTCCACTTT,CASSLLRSHNSPLHF,.,TRBV27,TRBJ1-6,.
TGTGCCAGCAGTTCTTACTACGAGCAGTACTTC,CASSSYYEQYF,once,TRBV28,TRBJ2-7,.
TGTGCCAGCAGTTCGATAACAGGGGCCAACTATGGCTACACCTTC,CASSSITGANYGYTF,.,TRBV27,TRBJ1-2,TRBD1
TGTGGGCGGGTAGCGGGAGATAGGACCTACAATGAGCAGTTCTTC,CGRVAGDRTYNEQFF,once,TRBV19,TRBJ2-1,TRBD2
TGCGCCAGTAAGGGGGTCAGCGGGAGTTACGATGAGCAGTTCTTC,CASKGVSGSYDEQFF,.,TRBV5-1,TRBJ2-1,TRBD2